Following are 13 T cell receptor beta chains from one sample sequenced in a study of T-cell memory formation after mild COVID-19. TCRdb ran MiXCR on the 5' RACE reads and lists one entry per CDR3 protein. This table has about 470,000 distinct CDR3 sequences, 20% to 30% appearing once. Sequenced input: PBMCs or a T cell subset sorted from them (not recorded which). These TCRs come from an adult woman who had mild COVID-19 (a few samples of this study predate the infection). Cell type and time point are not known.

The V call is TRBV7-9, the J call TRBJ1-6, with D uncertain. Germline CDR1 and CDR2: SEHNR and FQNEAQ (reference sequence). This CDR3 region has 15 residues. V was pared by 0 bases and J by 8 bases, with 11 bases between. The CDR3 sequence is CASSLAITGDSPLHF. CDR3 in DNA: TGTGCCAGCAGCTTAGCCATTACTGGGGATTCACCCCTCCACTTT.

Here the CDR3 DNA reads TGTGCCAGCAGCTTAGCCGACTTCTCCTTCCGGGACACCCAGGGTCACTACGAGCAGTACTTC. Its protein product is CASSLADFSFRDTQGHYEQYF. V usage is TRBV11-2 and J usage is TRBJ2-7, with TRBD1 as a possible D gene (6 bases). This CDR3 contains 21 residues. Trimming left V 1 base short and J 3 bases short, with 31 bases between. The V gene's germline CDR1 is SGHAT and CDR2 FQNNGV. The whole variable domain, remainder taken from reference TRBV11-2 and TRBJ2-7, is EAGVAQSPRYKIIEKRQSVAFWCNPISGHATLYWYQQILGQGPKLLIQFQNNGVVDDSQLPKDRFSAERLKGVDSTLKIQPAKLEDSAVYLCASSLADFSFRDTQGHYEQYFGPGTRLTVT.

V and J are TRBV4-2 and TRBJ2-1, with 11 bases identical to TRBD2. The CDR3 runs 17 residues. Losses at the gene ends were 3 bases for V and 9 bases for J; bases not matched to a gene: 13. Germline V gene data show CDR1 as LGHNA and CDR2 as YNFKEQ. CDR3 DNA sequence: TGTGCCAGCAGCCACCTGGACCGACTAGCGGGGTTTGGTGAGCAGTTCTTC. It encodes CASSHLDRLAGFGEQFF.

The CDR3 region has the DNA TGTGCCAGCAGCTTCGACGGCACTAGCACAGATACGCAGTATTTT. It codes for CASSFDGTSTDTQYF. The chain links TRBV5-6 to TRBJ2-3; D not resolved. The CDR3 extends over 15 amino acids. V was cut by 2 bases and J by 0 bases, with 10 bases left in between. Per the germline V gene, CDR1 is SGHDT and CDR2 is YYEEEE.

This clonotype was seen only a few times. V usage is TRBV7-2 and J usage is TRBJ2-1; 7 bases match TRBD2. Germline loops: CDR1 SGHTA, CDR2 FQGNSA. After removal of 2 bases from V and 0 bases from J, the junction contained 7 bases not matched to a gene. The CDR3 contains 17 residues. The CDR3 loop reads CASSLRPSGNSYNEQFF. The CDR3 bases are TGTGCCAGCAGCTTAAGGCCTAGCGGAAACTCCTACAATGAGCAGTTCTTC.

The chain links TRBV24-1 to TRBJ2-2; 7 nucleotides match TRBD1. V lost 0 bases, J lost 5 bases, and 2 bases stayed unmatched. From germline, CDR1 is KGHDR and CDR2 SFDVKD. This CDR3 contains 15 residues. The CDR3 sequence is CATSDLEQGTGELFF. For the CDR3, the DNA is TGTGCCACCAGTGATTTGGAACAGGGGACCGGGGAGCTGTTTTTT.

The J gene is TRBJ2-3, the V gene TRBV7-9; D is unclear. Germline V gene data show CDR1 as SEHNR and CDR2 as FQNEAQ (reference sequence). V was cut by 5 bases and J by 7 bases, with 7 bases left in between. The CDR3 extends over 11 amino acids. The CDR3 bases are TGTGCCAGCAGCACGAGTTATACGCAGTATTTT. Translating gives CASSTSYTQYF.

This chain connects TRBV10-3 to TRBJ2-1; D is ambiguous. CDR3 length: 12 amino acids. V lost 4 bases, J lost 11 bases, and 12 bases lay in between. Germline V gene data show CDR1 as ENHRY and CDR2 as SYGVKD. In DNA, the CDR3 is TGTGCCATCAGTGTCCGGGTCCAGAAGCAGTTCTTC. Translation: CAISVRVQKQFF.

The V call is TRBV20-1, the J call TRBJ2-2; no firm D call. CDR1 and CDR2 from the germline V gene are DFQATT and SNEGSKA (reference sequence). The CDR3 covers 12 residues. The V end lost 6 bases, the J end lost 6 bases, and 11 bases lay between the germline ends. This CDR3 reads CSASTSSGELFF. For the CDR3, the DNA is TGCAGTGCGTCGACTTCCTCCGGGGAGCTGTTTTTT.

The chain has TRBV7-9 and TRBJ1-1; D is undetermined. The germline CDR1 and CDR2 sequences are SEHNR and FQNEAQ (reference sequence). Trimming shortened V by 1 base and J by 6 bases, and 18 bases separated the two germline ends. The length of the CDR3 is 16 residues. CDR3 loop: CASSLGITRGMPEAFF. In nucleotides, the CDR3 is TGTGCCAGCAGCTTAGGAATTACCCGGGGTATGCCTGAAGCTTTCTTT.

This clonotype was seen more than once but under ten times. This chain joins TRBV28 and TRBJ1-2; the D gene is possibly TRBD1 (6 bases). Germline loops: CDR1 MDHEN, CDR2 SYDVKM. Deletions cut 1 base from V and 4 bases from J, with 13 bases between. CDR3 length: 15 residues. The CDR3 here is CASSLSGRGPYGYTF. Here the CDR3 DNA reads TGTGCCAGCAGTTTATCGGGTCGGGGGCCCTATGGCTACACCTTC.

The genes are TRBV11-1 and TRBJ1-1; a possible D gene is TRBD1 (5 bases). CDR1 and CDR2 (germline): SGHAT, FQDESV (reference sequence). Trimming cost V 3 bases and J 3 bases, with 11 bases left between them. This CDR3 is 14 amino acids long. CDR3 loop: CASSFGQGHTEAFF. The CDR3 DNA sequence: TGTGCCAGCAGCTTTGGGCAGGGACACACTGAAGCTTTCTTT.

The V gene is TRBV2, the J gene TRBJ2-3; 7 positions match TRBD1. Germline CDR1 reads SNHLY; CDR2 reads FYNNEI. The V segment lost 2 bases and the J segment 1 base; nucleotides outside the gene matches: 6. The CDR3 covers 16 residues. The CDR3 DNA reads as TGTGCCAGCAGTGAAAGTGGGGACAGACGCACAGATACGCAGTATTTT. It codes for CASSESGDRRTDTQYF.